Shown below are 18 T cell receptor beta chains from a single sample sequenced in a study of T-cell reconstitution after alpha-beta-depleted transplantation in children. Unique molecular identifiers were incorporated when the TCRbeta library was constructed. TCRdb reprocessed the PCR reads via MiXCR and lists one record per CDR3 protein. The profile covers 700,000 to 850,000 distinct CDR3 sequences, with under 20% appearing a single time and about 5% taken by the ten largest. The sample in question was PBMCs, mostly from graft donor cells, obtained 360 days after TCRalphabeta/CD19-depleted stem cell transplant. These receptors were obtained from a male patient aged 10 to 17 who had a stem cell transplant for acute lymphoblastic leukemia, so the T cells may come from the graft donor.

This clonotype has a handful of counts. The CDR3 sequence: CASRWTGGSHYGYTF. CDR3 coding DNA: TGTGCCAGCAGGTGGACAGGGGGCAGTCACTATGGCTACACCTTC. The chain has TRBV2 and TRBJ1-2, with TRBD1 matching 11 bases. Trimming at V came to 6 bases and at J to 3 bases, leaving 6 bases not matched to a gene. The CDR3 contains 15 residues. Germline CDR1 reads SNHLY; CDR2 reads FYNNEI.

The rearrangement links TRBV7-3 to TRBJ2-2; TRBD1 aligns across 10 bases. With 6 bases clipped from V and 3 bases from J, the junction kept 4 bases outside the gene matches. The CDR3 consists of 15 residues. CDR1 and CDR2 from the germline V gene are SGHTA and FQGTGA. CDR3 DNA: TGTGCCAGCAGACAGGACAGGGGGGACACCGGGGAGCTGTTTTTT. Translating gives CASRQDRGDTGELFF.

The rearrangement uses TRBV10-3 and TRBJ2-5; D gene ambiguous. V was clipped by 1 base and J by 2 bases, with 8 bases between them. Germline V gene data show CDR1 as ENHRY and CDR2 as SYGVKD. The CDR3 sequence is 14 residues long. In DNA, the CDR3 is TGTGCCATCAGTGAGTGGGCGTCTCAAGAGACCCAGTACTTC. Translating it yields CAISEWASQETQYF.

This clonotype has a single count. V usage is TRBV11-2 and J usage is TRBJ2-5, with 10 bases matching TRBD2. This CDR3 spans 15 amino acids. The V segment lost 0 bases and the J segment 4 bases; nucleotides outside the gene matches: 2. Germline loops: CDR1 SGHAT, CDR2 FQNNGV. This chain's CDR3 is CASSLEIAGGETQYF. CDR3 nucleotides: TGTGCCAGCAGCTTAGAGATAGCGGGAGGAGAGACCCAGTACTTC.

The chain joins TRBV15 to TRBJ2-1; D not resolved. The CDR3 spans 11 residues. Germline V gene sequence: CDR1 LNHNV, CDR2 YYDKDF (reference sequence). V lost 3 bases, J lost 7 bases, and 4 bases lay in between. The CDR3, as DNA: TGTGCCACCAGCAGGAGGAATGAGCAGTTCTTC. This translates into CATSRRNEQFF.

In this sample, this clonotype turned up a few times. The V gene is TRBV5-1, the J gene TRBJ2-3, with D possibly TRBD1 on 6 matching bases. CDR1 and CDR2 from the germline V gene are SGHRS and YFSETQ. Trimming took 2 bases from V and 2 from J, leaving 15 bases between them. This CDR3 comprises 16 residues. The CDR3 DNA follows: TGCGCCAGCAGCTTATTAACCGGGACACTCACAGATACGCAGTATTTT. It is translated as CASSLLTGTLTDTQYF.

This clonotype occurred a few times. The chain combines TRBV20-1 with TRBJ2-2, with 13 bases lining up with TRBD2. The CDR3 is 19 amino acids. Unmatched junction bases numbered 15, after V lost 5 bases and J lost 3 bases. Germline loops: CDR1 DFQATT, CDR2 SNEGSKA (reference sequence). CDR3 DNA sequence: TGCAGTGCTCGTCCGGGACTAGCGGGATCGACCCCATACACCGGGGAGCTGTTTTTT. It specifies CSARPGLAGSTPYTGELFF.

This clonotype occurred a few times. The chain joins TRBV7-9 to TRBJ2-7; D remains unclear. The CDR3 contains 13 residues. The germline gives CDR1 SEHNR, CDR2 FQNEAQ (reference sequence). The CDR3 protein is CLSKWVGYYEQYF. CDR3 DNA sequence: TGTCTGAGCAAGTGGGTTGGCTACTACGAGCAGTACTTC. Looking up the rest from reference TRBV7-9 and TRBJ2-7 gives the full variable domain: DTGVSQNPRHKITKRGQNVTFRCDPISEHNRLYWYRQTLGQGPEFLTYFQNEAQLEKSRLLSDRFSAERPKGSFSTLEIQRTEQGDSAMYLCLSKWVGYYEQYFGPGTRLTVT.

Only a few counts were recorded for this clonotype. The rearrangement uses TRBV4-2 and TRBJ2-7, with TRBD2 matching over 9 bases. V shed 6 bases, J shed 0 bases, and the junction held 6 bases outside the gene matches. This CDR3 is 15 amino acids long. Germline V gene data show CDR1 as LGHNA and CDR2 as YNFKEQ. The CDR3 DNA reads TGTGCCAGCAGTCGTAGCGGGAGTGGCTCCTACGAGCAGTACTTC. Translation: CASSRSGSGSYEQYF.

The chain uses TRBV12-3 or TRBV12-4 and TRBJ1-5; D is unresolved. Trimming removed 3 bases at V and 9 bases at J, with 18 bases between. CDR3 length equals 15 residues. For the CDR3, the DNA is TGTGCCAGCAGTTTGTTTTTTCGCAGTCTCGGGCCCCAGCATTTT. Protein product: CASSLFFRSLGPQHF.

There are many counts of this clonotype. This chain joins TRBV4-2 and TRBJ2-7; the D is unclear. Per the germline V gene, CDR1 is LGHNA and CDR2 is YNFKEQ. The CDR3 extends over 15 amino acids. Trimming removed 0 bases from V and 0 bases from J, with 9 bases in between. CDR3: CASSQEAVSSYEQYF. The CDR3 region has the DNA TGTGCCAGCAGCCAAGAGGCTGTTAGCTCCTACGAGCAGTACTTC.

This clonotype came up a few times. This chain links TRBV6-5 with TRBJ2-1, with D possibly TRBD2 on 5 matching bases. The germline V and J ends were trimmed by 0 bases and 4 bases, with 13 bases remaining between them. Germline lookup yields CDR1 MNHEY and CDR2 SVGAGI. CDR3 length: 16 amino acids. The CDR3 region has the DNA TGTGCCAGCAGTTACTCTTCCGGACTGACGTACAATGAGCAGTTCTTC. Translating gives CASSYSSGLTYNEQFF.

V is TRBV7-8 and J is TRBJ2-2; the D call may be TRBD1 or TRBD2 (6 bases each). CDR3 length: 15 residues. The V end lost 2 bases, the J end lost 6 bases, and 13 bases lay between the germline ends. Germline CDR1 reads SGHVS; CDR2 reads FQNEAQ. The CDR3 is CASSLRRGVPGELFF. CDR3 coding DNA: TGTGCCAGCAGCTTAAGAAGGGGGGTGCCCGGGGAGCTGTTTTTT.

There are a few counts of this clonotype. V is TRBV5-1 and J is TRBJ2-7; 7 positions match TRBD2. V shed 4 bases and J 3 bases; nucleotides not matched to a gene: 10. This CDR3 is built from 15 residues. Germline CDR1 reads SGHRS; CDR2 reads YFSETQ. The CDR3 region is CASSRKGERDYEQYF. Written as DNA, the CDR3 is TGCGCCAGCAGCCGAAAGGGAGAGCGGGACTACGAGCAGTACTTC.

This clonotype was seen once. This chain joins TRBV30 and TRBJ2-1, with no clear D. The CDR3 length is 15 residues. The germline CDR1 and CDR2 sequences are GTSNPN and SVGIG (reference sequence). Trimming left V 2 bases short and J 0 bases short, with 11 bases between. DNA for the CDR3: TGTGCCTGGAGTCTCAGCTATAGCTCCTACAATGAGCAGTTCTTC. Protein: CAWSLSYSSYNEQFF.

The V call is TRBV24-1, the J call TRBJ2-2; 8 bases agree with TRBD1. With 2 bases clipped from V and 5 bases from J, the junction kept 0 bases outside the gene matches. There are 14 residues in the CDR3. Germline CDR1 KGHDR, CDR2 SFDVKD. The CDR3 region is CATSDWTGTGELFF. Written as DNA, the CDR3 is TGTGCCACCAGTGATTGGACAGGGACCGGGGAGCTGTTTTTT.

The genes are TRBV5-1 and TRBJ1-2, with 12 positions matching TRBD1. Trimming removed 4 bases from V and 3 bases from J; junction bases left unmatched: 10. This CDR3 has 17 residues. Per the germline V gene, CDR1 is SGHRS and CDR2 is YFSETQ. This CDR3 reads CASSPGQGAGNHYGYTF. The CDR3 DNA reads TGCGCCAGCAGCCCGGGACAGGGGGCGGGTAACCACTATGGCTACACCTTC. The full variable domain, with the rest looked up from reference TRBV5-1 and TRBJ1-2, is KAGVTQTPRYLIKTRGQQVTLSCSPISGHRSVSWYQQTPGQGLQFLFEYFSETQRNKGNFPGRFSGRQFSNSRSEMNVSTLELGDSALYLCASSPGQGAGNHYGYTFGSGTRLTVV.

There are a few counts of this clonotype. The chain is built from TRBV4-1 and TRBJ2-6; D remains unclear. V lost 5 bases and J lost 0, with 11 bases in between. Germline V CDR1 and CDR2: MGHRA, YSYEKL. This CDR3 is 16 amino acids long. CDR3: CASSEVRISGANVLTF. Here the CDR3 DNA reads TGCGCCAGCAGCGAAGTTCGGATCTCTGGGGCCAACGTCCTGACTTTC.